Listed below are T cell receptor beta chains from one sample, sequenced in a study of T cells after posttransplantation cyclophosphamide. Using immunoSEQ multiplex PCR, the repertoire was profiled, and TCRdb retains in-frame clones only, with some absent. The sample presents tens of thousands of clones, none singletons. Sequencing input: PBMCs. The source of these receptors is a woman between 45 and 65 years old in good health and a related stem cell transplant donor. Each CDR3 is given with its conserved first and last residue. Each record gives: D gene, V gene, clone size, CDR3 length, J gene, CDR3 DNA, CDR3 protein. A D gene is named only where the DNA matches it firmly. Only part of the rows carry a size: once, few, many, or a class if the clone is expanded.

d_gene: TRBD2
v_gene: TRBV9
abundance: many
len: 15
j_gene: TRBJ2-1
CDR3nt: TGTGCCAGCAGCGGGGGTAGCGGGGTTTACAATGAGCAGTTCTTC
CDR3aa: CASSGGSGVYNEQFF

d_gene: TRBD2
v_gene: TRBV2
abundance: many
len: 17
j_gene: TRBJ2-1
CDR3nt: TGTGCCAGCAGTGGGACTAGCGGGAGGGCCACAACGATTGAGCAGTTCTTC
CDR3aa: CASSGTSGRATTIEQFF

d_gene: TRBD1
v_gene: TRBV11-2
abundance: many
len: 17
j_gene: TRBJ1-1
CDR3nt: TGTGCCAGCAGCCCTTACGCCCCGGGACAGGAGTTCACTGAAGCTTTCTTT
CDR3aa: CASSPYAPGQEFTEAFF

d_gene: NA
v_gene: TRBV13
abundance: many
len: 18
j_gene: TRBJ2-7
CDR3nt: TGTGCCAGCAGCTTATCTGTTATGCGGGCCGCGAGCTCCTACGAGCAGTACTTC
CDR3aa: CASSLSVMRAASSYEQYF

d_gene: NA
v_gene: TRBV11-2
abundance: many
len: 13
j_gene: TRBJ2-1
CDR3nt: TGTGCCAGCAGCTTAGGCAGGGTGCATGAGCAGTTCTTC
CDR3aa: CASSLGRVHEQFF

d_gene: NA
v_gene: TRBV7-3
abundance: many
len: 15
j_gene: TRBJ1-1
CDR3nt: TGTGCCAGCAGCTTGGCCGGGACACACGTCACTGAAGCTTTCTTT
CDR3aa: CASSLAGTHVTEAFF

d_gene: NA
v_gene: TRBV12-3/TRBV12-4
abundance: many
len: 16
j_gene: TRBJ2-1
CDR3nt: TGTGCCAGCAGTTTAAGGGGATCAAGCGTCCACAATGAGCAGTTCTTC
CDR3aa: CASSLRGSSVHNEQFF

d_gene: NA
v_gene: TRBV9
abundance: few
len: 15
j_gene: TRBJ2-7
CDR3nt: TGTGCCAGCAGCGCCCGCGGAGCCAGTTCCTACGAGCAGTACTTC
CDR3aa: CASSARGASSYEQYF

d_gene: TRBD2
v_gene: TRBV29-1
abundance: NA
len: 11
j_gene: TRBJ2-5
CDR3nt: TGCAGCGTCGCCGGGCGGGAGGTGCAGTACTTC
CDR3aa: CSVAGREVQYF

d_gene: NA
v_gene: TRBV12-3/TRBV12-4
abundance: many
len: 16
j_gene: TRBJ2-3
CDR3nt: TGTGCCAGCAGTTTTGGCATATCCGTCGACACAGATACGCAGTATTTT
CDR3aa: CASSFGISVDTDTQYF

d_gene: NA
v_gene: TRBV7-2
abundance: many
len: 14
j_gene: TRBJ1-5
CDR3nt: TGTGCCAGCAGCTTAGTGGGGGGTGGACAGCCCCAGCATTTT
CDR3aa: CASSLVGGGQPQHF

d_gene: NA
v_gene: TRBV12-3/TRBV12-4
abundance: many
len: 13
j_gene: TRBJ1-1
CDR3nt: TGTGCCAGCAGCAAGGACAGTCTCCGCGAAGCTTTCTTT
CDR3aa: CASSKDSLREAFF

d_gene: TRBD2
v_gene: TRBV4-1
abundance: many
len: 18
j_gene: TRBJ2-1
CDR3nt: TGCACCAGCAGCCCTCGGACTAGCGGGCTCTTCTCCTACAATGAGCAGTTCTTC
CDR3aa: CTSSPRTSGLFSYNEQFF

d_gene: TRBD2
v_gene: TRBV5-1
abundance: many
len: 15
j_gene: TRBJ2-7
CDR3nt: TGCGCCAGCAGCCCTAGCGGGAAAAGCTCCTACGAGCAGTACTTC
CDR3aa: CASSPSGKSSYEQYF

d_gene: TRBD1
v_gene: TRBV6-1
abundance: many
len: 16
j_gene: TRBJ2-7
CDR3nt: TGTGCCAGCAGTGAAGTAGATGGGACAGGGCCCTACGAGCAGTACTTC
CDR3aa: CASSEVDGTGPYEQYF

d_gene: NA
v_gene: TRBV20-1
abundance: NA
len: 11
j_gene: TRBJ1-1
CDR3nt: TGCAGGGGGAGGGGGAACACTGAAGCTTTCTTT
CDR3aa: CRGRGNTEAFF

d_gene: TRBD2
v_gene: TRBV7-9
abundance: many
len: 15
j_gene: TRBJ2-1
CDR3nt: TGTGCCAGCAGCCCCTCGGGGGGGAAAAACAATGAGCAGTTCTTC
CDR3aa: CASSPSGGKNNEQFF